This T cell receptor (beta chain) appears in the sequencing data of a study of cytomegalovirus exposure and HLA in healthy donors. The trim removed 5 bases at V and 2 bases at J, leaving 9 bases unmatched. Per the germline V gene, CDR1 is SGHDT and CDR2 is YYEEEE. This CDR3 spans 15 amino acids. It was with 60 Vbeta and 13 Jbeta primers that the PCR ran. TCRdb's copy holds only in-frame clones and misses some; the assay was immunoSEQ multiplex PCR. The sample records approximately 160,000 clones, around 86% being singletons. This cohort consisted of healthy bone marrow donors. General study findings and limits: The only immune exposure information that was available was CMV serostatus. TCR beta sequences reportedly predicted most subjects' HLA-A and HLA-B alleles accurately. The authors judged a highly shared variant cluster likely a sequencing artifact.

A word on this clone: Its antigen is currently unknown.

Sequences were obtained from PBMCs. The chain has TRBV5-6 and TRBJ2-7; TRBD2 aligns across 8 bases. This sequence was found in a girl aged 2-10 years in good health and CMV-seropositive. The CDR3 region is CASSLLAAYTYEQYF. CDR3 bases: TGTGCCAGCAGTTTACTAGCGGCCTACACCTACGAGCAGTACTTC.